The 2 T cell receptor beta chains below come from one sample, sequenced in a study of tumor-infiltrating lymphocytes in localized non-small cell lung cancer. Some clones are missing from TCRdb's copy, which holds only in-frame ones; the method was immunoSEQ multiplex PCR. This table has under 25,000 clones, approximately 59% appearing once. Sequencing input: lung tumor tissue. The source is a human donor with non-small cell lung cancer.

The chain is built from TRBV10-3 and TRBJ1-5; D call uncertain. This CDR3 comprises 14 residues. With 0 bases removed from V and 5 bases from J, the gap between germline ends came to 8 bases. The germline V gene encodes CDR1 ENHRY and CDR2 SYGVKD. The CDR3 sequence is CAISESKEYQPQHF. CDR3 DNA sequence: TGTGCCATCAGTGAGTCGAAGGAGTATCAGCCCCAGCATTTT.

Written as DNA, the CDR3 is TGCGCCAGCAGCCAGACAGGGGGCGAAAACACTGAAGCTTTCTTT. As protein: CASSQTGGENTEAFF. The chain recombines TRBV5-1 with TRBJ1-1, with 10 bases matching TRBD1. V was pared by 4 bases and J by 2 bases, with 5 bases of the junction left unmatched. The CDR3 loop spans 15 amino acids. Germline CDR1 is SGHRS and CDR2 is YFSETQ.